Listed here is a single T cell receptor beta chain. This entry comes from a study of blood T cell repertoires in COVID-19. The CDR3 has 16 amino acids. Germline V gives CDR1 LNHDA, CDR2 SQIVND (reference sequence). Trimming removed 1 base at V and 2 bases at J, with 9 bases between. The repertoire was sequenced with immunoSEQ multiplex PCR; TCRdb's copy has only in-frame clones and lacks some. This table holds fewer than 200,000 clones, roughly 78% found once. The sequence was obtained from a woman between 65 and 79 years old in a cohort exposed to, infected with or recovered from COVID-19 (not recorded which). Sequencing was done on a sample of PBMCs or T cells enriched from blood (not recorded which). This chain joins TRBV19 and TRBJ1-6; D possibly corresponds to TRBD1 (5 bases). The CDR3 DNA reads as TGTGCCAGTAGTATAGCGGCGGGGGCCTATAATTCACCCCTCCACTTT. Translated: CASSIAAGAYNSPLHF.